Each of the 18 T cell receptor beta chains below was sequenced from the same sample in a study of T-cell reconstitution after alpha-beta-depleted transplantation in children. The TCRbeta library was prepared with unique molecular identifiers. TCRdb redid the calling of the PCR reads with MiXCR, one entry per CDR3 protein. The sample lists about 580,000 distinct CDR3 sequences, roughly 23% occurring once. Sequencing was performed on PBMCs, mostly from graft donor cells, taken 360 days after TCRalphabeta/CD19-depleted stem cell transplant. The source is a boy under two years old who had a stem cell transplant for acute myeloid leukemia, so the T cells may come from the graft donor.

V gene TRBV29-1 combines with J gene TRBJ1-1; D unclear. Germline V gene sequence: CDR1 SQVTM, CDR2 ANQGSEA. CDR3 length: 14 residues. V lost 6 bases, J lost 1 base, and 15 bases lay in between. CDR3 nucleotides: TGCAGCGTGGCCCCGAGGGTGTCGAACACTGAAGCTTTCTTT. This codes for CSVAPRVSNTEAFF.

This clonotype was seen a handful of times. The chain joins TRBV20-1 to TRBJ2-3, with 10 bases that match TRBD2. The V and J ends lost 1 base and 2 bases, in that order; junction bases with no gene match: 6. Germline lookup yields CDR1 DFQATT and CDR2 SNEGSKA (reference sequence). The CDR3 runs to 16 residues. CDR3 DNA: TGCAGTGCTAGAGTCCTTAGCGGGGGGCCCACAGATACGCAGTATTTT. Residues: CSARVLSGGPTDTQYF.

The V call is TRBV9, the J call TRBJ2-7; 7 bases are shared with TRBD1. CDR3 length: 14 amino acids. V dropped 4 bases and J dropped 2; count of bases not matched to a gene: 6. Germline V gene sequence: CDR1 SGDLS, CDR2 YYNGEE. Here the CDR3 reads CASSRWDSPYEQYF. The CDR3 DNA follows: TGTGCCAGCAGCAGGTGGGACAGTCCCTACGAGCAGTACTTC. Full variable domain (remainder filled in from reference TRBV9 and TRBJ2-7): DSGVTQTPKHLITATGQRVTLRCSPRSGDLSVYWYQQSLDQGLQFLIQYYNGEERAKGNILERFSAQQFPDLHSELNLSSLELGDSALYFCASSRWDSPYEQYFGPGTRLTVT.

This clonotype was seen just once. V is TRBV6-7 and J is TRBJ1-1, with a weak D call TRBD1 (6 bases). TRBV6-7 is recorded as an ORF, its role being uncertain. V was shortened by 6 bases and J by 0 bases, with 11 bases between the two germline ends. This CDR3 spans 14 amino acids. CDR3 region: CASRDGTMNTEAFF. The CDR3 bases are TGTGCCAGCAGAGACGGGACAATGAACACTGAAGCTTTCTTT.

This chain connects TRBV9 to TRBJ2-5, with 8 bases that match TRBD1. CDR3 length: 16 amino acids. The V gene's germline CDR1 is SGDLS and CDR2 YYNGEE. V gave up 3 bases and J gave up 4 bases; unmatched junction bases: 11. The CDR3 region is CASSGPGQGGIETQYF. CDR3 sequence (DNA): TGTGCCAGCAGCGGCCCCGGACAGGGAGGTATAGAGACCCAGTACTTC.

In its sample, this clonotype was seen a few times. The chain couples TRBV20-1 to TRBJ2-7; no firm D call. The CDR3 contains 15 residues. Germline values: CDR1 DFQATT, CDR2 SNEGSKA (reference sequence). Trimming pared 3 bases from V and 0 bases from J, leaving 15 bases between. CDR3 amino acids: CSARELKRSSYEQYF. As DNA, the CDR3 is TGCAGTGCTAGGGAACTAAAAAGGAGCTCCTACGAGCAGTACTTC.

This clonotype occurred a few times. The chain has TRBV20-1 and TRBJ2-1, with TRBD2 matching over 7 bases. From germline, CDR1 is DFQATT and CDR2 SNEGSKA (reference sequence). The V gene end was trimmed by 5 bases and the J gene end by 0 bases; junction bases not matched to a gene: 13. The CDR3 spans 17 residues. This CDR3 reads CSASHLGRGSSYNEQFF. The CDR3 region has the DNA TGCAGTGCTTCCCACTTAGGGCGGGGGAGCTCCTACAATGAGCAGTTCTTC.

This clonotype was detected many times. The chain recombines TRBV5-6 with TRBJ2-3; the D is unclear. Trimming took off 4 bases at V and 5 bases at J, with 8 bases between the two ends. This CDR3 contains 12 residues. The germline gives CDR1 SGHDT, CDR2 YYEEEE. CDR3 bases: TGTGCCAGCAGCATGACCGAAGATACGCAGTATTTT. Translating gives CASSMTEDTQYF.

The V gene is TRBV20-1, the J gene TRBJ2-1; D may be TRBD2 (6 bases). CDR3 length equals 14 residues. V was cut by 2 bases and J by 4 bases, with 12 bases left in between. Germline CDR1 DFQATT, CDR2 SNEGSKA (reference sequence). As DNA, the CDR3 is TGCAGTGCTAGAAACCGGGACTTTTACAATGAGCAGTTCTTC. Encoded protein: CSARNRDFYNEQFF.

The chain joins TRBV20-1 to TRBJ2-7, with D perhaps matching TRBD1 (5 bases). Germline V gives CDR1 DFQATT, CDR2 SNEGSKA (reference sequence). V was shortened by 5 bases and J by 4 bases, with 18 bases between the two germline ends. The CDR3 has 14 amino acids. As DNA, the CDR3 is TGCAGTGCTGGTGGACAACGTACCTCTTACGAGCAGTACGTC. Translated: CSAGGQRTSYEQYV.

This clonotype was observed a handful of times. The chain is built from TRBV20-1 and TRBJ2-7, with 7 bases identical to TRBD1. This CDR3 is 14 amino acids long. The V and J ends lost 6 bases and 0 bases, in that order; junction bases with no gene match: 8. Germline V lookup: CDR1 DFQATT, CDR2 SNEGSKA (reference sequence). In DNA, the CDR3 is TGCAGTGCAAAGGGACAGCGGAGCTCCTACGAGCAGTACTTC. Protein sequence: CSAKGQRSSYEQYF.

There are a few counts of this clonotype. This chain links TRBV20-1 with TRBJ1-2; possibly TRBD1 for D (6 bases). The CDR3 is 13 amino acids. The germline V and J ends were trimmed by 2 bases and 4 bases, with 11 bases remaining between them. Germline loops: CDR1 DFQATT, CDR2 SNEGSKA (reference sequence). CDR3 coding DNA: TGCAGTGCTAGAATAGCACAGGGCTATGGCTACACCTTC. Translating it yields CSARIAQGYGYTF.

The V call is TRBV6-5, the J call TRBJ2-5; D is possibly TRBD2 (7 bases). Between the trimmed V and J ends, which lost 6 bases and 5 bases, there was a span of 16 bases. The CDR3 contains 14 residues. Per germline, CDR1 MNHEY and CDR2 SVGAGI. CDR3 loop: CASSKGGGLETQYF. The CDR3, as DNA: TGTGCCAGCAGCAAAGGGGGGGGGCTGGAGACCCAGTACTTC.

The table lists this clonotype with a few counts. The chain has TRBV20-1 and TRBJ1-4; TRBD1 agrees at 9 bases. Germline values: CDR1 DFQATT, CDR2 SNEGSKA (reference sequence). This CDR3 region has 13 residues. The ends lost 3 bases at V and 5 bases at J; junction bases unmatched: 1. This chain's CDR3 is CSARTGGNEKLFF. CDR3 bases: TGCAGTGCTAGGACAGGGGGAAATGAAAAACTGTTTTTT.

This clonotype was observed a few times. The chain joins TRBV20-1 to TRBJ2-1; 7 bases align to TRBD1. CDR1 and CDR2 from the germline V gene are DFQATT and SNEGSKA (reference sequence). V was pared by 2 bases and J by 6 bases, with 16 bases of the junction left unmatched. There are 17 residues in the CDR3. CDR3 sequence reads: CSARLDRNHLNPNEQFF. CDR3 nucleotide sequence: TGCAGTGCTAGACTGGACAGGAACCACCTTAATCCCAATGAGCAGTTCTTC.

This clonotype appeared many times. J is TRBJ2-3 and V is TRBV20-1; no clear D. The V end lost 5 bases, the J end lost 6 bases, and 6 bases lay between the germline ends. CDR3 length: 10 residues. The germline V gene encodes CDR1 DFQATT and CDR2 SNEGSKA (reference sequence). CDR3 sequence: CSADHDTQYF. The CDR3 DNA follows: TGCAGTGCTGACCATGATACGCAGTATTTT.

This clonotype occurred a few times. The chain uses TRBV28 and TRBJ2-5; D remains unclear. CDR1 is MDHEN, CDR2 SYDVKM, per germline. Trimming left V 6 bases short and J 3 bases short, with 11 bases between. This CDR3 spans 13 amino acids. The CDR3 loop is CASSVGREETQYF. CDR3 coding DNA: TGTGCCAGCAGCGTTGGTAGGGAAGAGACCCAGTACTTC.

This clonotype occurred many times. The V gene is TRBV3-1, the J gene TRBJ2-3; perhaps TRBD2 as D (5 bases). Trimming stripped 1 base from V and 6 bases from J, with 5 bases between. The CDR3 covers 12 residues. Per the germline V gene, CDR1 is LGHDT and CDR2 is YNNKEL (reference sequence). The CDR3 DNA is TGTGCCAGCAGCCAAGGAGGGGATACGCAGTATTTT. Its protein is CASSQGGDTQYF.